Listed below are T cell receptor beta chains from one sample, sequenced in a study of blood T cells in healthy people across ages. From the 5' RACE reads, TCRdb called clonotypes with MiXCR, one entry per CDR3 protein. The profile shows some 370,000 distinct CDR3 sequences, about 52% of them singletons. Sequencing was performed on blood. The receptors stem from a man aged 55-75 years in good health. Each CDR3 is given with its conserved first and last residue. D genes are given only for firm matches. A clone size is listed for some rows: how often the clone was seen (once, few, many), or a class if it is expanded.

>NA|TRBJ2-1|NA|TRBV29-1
TGCAGCCTTTATCCGGGACCCTCCTACAATGAGCAGTTCTTC
CSLYPGPSYNEQFF
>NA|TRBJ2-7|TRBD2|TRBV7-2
TGTGCCAGCAGCCGGCAGGGAGGGGTCTTGCAGTACTTC
CASSRQGGVLQYF
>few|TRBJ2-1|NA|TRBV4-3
TGCGCCAGCAGCCAAGATAGGGACGGCGTAAGGAGGTTCTTC
CASSQDRDGVRRFF
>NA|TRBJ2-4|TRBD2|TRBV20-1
TGCAGTGCTAGACGCGCTAGTGGCCTAGCGGGGAACGTAGCCAAAAACATTCAGTACTTC
CSARRASGLAGNVAKNIQYF
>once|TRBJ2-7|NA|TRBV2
TGTGCCAGCAGTGGGTCCAGGGACTCCTACAATGAGCAGTACTTC
CASSGSRDSYNEQYF
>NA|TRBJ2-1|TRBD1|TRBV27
TGTGCCAGCAGTTTAGGCCGGGACAGGGGGCTTAATGAGCAGTTCTTC
CASSLGRDRGLNEQFF
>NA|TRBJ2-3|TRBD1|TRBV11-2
TGTGCCAGCAGCTTACGCCCGAGGGACAGGGTCCCAGATACGCAGTATTTT
CASSLRPRDRVPDTQYF
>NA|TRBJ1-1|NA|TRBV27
TGTGCCAGCAGTCGGGACCTCCCCACTGAAGCTTTCTTT
CASSRDLPTEAFF
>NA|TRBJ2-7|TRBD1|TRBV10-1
TGCGCCAGCAGTGAGCTGGAGGCCGGGACAGGGCCCTACGAGCAGTACTTC
CASSELEAGTGPYEQYF
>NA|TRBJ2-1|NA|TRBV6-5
TGTGCCAGCGGCGGTTGGGGAAATGAGCAGTTCTTC
CASGGWGNEQFF
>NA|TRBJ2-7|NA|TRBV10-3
TGTGCCATCAGTCGAGGACGAGCGGGCTCCTACGAGCAGTACTTC
CAISRGRAGSYEQYF
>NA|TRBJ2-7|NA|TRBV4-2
TGTGCCAGCAGCCAAGCAGGGACGGCCCATCCCGAGCAGTACTTC
CASSQAGTAHPEQYF
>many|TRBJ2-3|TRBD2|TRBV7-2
TGTGCCAGCAGCCCAGATGGACTAGCGCGGACAGATACGCAGTATTTT
CASSPDGLARTDTQYF
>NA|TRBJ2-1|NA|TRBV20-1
TGCAGTGCTAGAGGGGTGGCTAGAGGTACAAATGAGCAGTTCTTC
CSARGVARGTNEQFF